Below, 25 T cell receptor beta chains from the same sample are listed, as sequenced in a study of cytotoxic CD8 clonotypes in ibrutinib-treated CLL. Measured with immunoSEQ multiplex PCR; TCRdb has only the in-frame clones, and not every one. The table shows 190,000 or so clones, with around 72% occurring only once. The sample consisted of PBMCs, taken after 24 months of ibrutinib treatment. These receptors were obtained from a human donor with chronic lymphocytic leukemia.

This rearrangement joins TRBV7-9 to TRBJ1-1; D is unclear. The germline V gene has CDR1 SEHNR and CDR2 FQNEAQ (reference sequence). The CDR3 is 13 amino acids. The V end lost 4 bases, the J end lost 1 base, and 7 bases lay between the germline ends. The CDR3 DNA reads TGTGCCAGCAGCTCCGTAGAGAACACTGAAGCTTTCTTT. It yields the protein CASSSVENTEAFF.

The chain combines TRBV23-1 with TRBJ1-2, with unresolved D. TRBV23-1 is an ORF, with its function uncertain. CDR3 size: 14 residues. The ends were cut back, 4 bases at V and 4 bases at J, with 13 bases in the middle. This CDR3 reads CASSPGQQGYGYTF. The CDR3 DNA sequence: TGCGCCAGCAGTCCAGGTCAACAAGGCTATGGCTACACCTTC.

This chain uses TRBV28 with TRBJ2-7; D may be TRBD2 (6 bases). From germline, CDR1 is MDHEN and CDR2 SYDVKM. CDR3 length: 14 residues. Trimming stripped 5 bases from V and 2 bases from J, with 13 bases between. The CDR3 DNA reads TGTGCCAGCAGTGGCGGGACTCCCACCTACGAGCAGTACTTC. Encoded protein: CASSGGTPTYEQYF.

J is TRBJ2-7 and V is TRBV28; 11 bases agree with TRBD1. V was clipped by 5 bases and J by 3 bases; unmatched bases: 6. Germline V gives CDR1 MDHEN, CDR2 SYDVKM. CDR3 length: 15 residues. The CDR3 loop is CASSAPGQGVYEQYF. CDR3 in DNA: TGTGCCAGCAGTGCTCCGGGACAGGGGGTCTACGAGCAGTACTTC.

This clone turned up a few times. The chain links TRBV6-4 to TRBJ2-1; TRBD2 matches 9 bases. Germline assignment: CDR1 MRHNA and CDR2 SNTAGT. J lost 9 bases, V lost 6 bases, and 9 bases had no gene match. CDR3 size: 14 residues. The CDR3 nucleotides are TGTGCCAGCAGCTCTAGCGGGATCCTCACTGAGCAGTTCTTC. This encodes CASSSSGILTEQFF.

This rearrangement joins TRBV13 to TRBJ1-2; D is unclear. This CDR3 has 13 residues. CDR1 is PRHDT and CDR2 is FYEKMQ in the germline V gene (reference sequence). V was pared by 5 bases and J by 0 bases, with 7 bases between. The CDR3 reads CASSAEANYGYTF. The CDR3 DNA reads TGTGCCAGCAGCGCGGAGGCTAACTATGGCTACACCTTC.

This sequence joins TRBV5-4 and TRBJ1-2; 10 nucleotides line up with TRBD1. V shed 4 bases and J 4 bases; nucleotides not matched to a gene: 10. Germline assignment: CDR1 SGHNT and CDR2 YYREEE (reference sequence). This CDR3 has 16 residues. CDR3 bases: TGTGCCAGCAGCCCCGGGACAGGGGCTTCGAGCTATGGCTACACCTTC. It translates to CASSPGTGASSYGYTF.

A word on this clone: The sample carries other DNA sequences with the same CDR3. The chain employs TRBV6-5 and TRBJ2-1, with D possibly matching TRBD2 (5 bases). The V gene's germline CDR1 is MNHEY and CDR2 SVGAGI. This CDR3 has 10 residues. With 6 bases removed from V and 8 bases from J, the gap between germline ends came to 5 bases. CDR3: CASRGDEQFF. The DNA of the CDR3 is TGTGCCAGCAGGGGAGATGAGCAGTTCTTC.

The V call is TRBV6-5, the J call TRBJ2-1, with 8 bases identical to TRBD2. From germline, CDR1 is MNHEY and CDR2 SVGAGI. This CDR3 contains 16 residues. V shed 2 bases, J shed 5 bases, and the junction held 8 bases outside the gene matches. CDR3 in amino acids: CASSYLGLAGNNEQFF. Here the CDR3 DNA reads TGTGCCAGCAGTTACCTGGGTCTAGCGGGCAACAATGAGCAGTTCTTC.

This clone showed up just once. This rearrangement joins TRBV11-2 to TRBJ1-5; no firm D call. Germline V gene lookup returns CDR1 SGHAT and CDR2 FQNNGV. The CDR3 covers 15 residues. V lost 1 base to trimming and J lost 2 bases, with 9 bases between them. The DNA for the CDR3 is TGTGCCAGCAGCTTAGCCGGGAGCGGCAATCAGCCCCAGCATTTT. It is translated as CASSLAGSGNQPQHF.

This sequence joins TRBV14 and TRBJ2-7; a possible D gene is TRBD2 (6 bases). Per the germline V gene, CDR1 is SGHDN and CDR2 is FVKESK. The CDR3 consists of 16 residues. Trimming cost V 1 base and J 2 bases, with 15 bases left between them. CDR3 in DNA: TGTGCCAGCAGCCAAGGTTGGAGGGGTCATACCTACGAGCAGTACTTC. The encoded protein is CASSQGWRGHTYEQYF.

The gene calls are TRBV11-2 and TRBJ2-7, with 7 bases lining up with TRBD1. With 4 bases clipped from V and 2 bases from J, the junction kept 8 bases outside the gene matches. This CDR3 has 15 amino acids. The germline gives CDR1 SGHAT, CDR2 FQNNGV. The CDR3 spells CASSSSTGSAYEQYF. The CDR3 DNA is TGTGCCAGCAGCTCTTCGACAGGGTCGGCCTACGAGCAGTACTTC.

V gene TRBV4-2 combines with J gene TRBJ1-6; D is undetermined. Germline CDR1 and CDR2: LGHNA and YNFKEQ. The CDR3 is 14 amino acids. Trimming took off 0 bases at V and 7 bases at J, with 7 bases between the two ends. In DNA form, the CDR3 reads TGTGCCAGCAGCCAAGAGTCCCTAAATTCACCCCTCCACTTT. This codes for CASSQESLNSPLHF.

This chain uses TRBV5-1 with TRBJ2-5; 10 bases match TRBD1. CDR3 size: 14 residues. V shed 3 bases and J 5 bases; nucleotides not matched to a gene: 4. Per the germline V gene, CDR1 is SGHRS and CDR2 is YFSETQ. The CDR3 DNA sequence: TGCGCCAGCAGCTCCGGGACAGGGGTCGAGACCCAGTACTTC. Protein sequence: CASSSGTGVETQYF.

The V call is TRBV11-3, the J call TRBJ1-2; no reliable D call. The length of the CDR3 is 12 residues. Germline V CDR1 and CDR2: SGHNT, YENEEA. V lost 2 bases and J 0 bases, leaving 1 base between the germline ends. The chain's CDR3 is CASSLTNYGYTF. CDR3 sequence (DNA): TGTGCCAGCAGCTTAACTAACTATGGCTACACCTTC.

The chain uses TRBV19 and TRBJ2-7, with D possibly matching TRBD2 (6 bases). V was cut by 6 bases and J by 2 bases, with 8 bases left in between. Germline assignment: CDR1 LNHDA and CDR2 SQIVND (reference sequence). The length of the CDR3 is 12 residues. This chain's CDR3 is CASRDYAYEQYF. As DNA, the CDR3 is TGTGCCAGTAGGGACTATGCCTACGAGCAGTACTTC. Filled out from reference TRBV19 and TRBJ2-7, the complete variable domain reads DGGITQSPKYLFRKEGQNVTLSCEQNLNHDAMYWYRQDPGQGLRLIYYSQIVNDFQKGDIAEGYSVSREKKESFPLTVTSAQKNPTAFYLCASRDYAYEQYFGPGTRLTVT.

The gene calls are TRBV2 and TRBJ1-5; TRBD1 aligns across 7 bases. Germline CDR1 and CDR2: SNHLY and FYNNEI. This CDR3 has 16 residues. Trimming removed 6 bases from V and 0 bases from J; junction bases left unmatched: 8. In nucleotides, the CDR3 is TGTGCCAGCAGGCCCCGGGACAGTTATAGCAATCAGCCCCAGCATTTT. Amino acids: CASRPRDSYSNQPQHF. Based on the CDR3 plus reference TRBV2 and TRBJ1-5, the full variable domain is EPEVTQTPSHQVTQMGQEVILRCVPISNHLYFYWYRQILGQKVEFLVSFYNNEISEKSEIFDDQFSVERPDGSNFTLKIRSTKLEDSAMYFCASRPRDSYSNQPQHFGDGTRLSIL.

CDR3 region: CASSAQGTGKNTGELFF. DNA for the CDR3: TGTGCCAGCAGCGCCCAGGGGACAGGGAAGAACACCGGGGAGCTGTTTTTT. V gene TRBV9 combines with J gene TRBJ2-2; 9 positions agree with TRBD1. The germline V gene has CDR1 SGDLS and CDR2 YYNGEE. The trim removed 3 bases at V and 1 base at J, leaving 7 bases unmatched. The CDR3 has 17 residues.

J is TRBJ2-7 and V is TRBV5-1; 7 nucleotides align to TRBD2. V lost 2 bases and J lost 2; bases outside the gene matches: 7. This CDR3 spans 15 amino acids. CDR1 is SGHRS and CDR2 is YFSETQ in the germline V gene. CDR3 sequence: CASSFLAGSPYEQYF. The DNA for the CDR3 is TGCGCCAGCAGCTTCTTAGCGGGTTCCCCCTACGAGCAGTACTTC.

CDR3 nucleotides: TGTGCCAGCAGCCAAGTTCAGTATGGTGAAAAACTGTTTTTT. Its translation: CASSQVQYGEKLFF. V and J are TRBV4-2 and TRBJ1-4, with D unresolved. The CDR3 has 14 amino acids. The V and J ends lost 1 base and 7 bases respectively, with 10 bases between them. CDR1 LGHNA and CDR2 YNFKEQ come from the germline V gene.

The V call is TRBV29-1, the J call TRBJ2-3; the match to TRBD2 covers 10 bases. The CDR3 contains 15 residues. CDR1 is SQVTM, CDR2 ANQGSEA, per germline. V was pared by 6 bases and J by 6 bases, with 12 bases of the junction left unmatched. The CDR3 loop is CSVGARGGLADTQYF. The CDR3 DNA follows: TGCAGCGTGGGGGCCAGGGGGGGACTAGCGGATACGCAGTATTTT.

This clone was found a few times. In DNA, the CDR3 is TGTGCCAGCCGGACAGGGGGCAGTGAGACCCAGTACTTC. Translating gives CASRTGGSETQYF. This chain joins TRBV19 and TRBJ2-5; TRBD1 aligns across 11 bases. The CDR3 length is 13 residues. Trimming took 9 bases from V and 5 from J; bases not matched to a gene: 5. Germline CDR1 and CDR2: LNHDA and SQIVND (reference sequence).

This clone was recorded only once. The sample holds other DNA sequences that translate to the same CDR3. The V call is TRBV7-6, the J call TRBJ2-7, with D maybe TRBD2 (6 bases). This CDR3 is built from 13 residues. Trimming left V 3 bases short and J 0 bases short, with 6 bases between. Germline V gives CDR1 SGHVS, CDR2 FNYEAQ. The CDR3 here is CASSFGSSYEQYF. CDR3 nucleotide sequence: TGTGCCAGCAGCTTCGGGAGCTCCTACGAGCAGTACTTC.

This chain links TRBV28 with TRBJ2-7; D ambiguous. The CDR3 covers 11 residues. Germline CDR1 is MDHEN and CDR2 is SYDVKM. The ends were cut back, 5 bases at V and 6 bases at J, with 8 bases in the middle. CDR3 residues: CASSTLGEQYF. In DNA, the CDR3 is TGTGCCAGCAGTACTTTGGGCGAGCAGTACTTC. The variable domain in full, completed from reference TRBV28 and TRBJ2-7, reads DVKVTQSSRYLVKRTGEKVFLECVQDMDHENMFWYRQDPGLGLRLIYFSYDVKMKEKGDIPEGYSVSREKKERFSLILESASTNQTSMYLCASSTLGEQYFGPGTRLTVT.

The chain carries TRBV30 and TRBJ2-2, with a weak D call TRBD2 (5 bases). The CDR3 length is 14 residues. V lost 3 bases, J lost 6 bases, and 14 bases lay in between. Germline CDR1 reads GTSNPN; CDR2 reads SVGIG (reference sequence). The CDR3 nucleotides are TGTGCCTGGAGCCTAGGACTTGCGGCCGGGGAGCTGTTTTTT. It specifies CAWSLGLAAGELFF.